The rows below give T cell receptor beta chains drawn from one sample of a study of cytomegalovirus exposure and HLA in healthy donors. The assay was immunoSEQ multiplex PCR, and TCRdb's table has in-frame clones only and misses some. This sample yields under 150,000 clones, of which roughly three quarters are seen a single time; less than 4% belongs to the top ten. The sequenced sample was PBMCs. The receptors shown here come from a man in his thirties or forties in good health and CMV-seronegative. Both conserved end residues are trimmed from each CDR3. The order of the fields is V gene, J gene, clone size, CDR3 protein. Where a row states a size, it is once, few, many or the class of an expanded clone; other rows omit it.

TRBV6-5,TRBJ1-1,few,ASNVAGGLNTEAF
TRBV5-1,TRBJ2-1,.,ASSLAPGLAGPGEQF
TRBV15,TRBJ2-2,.,ATSRDSGLTNTGELF
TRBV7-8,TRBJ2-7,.,ASSPGTRLYEQY
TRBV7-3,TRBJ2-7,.,ASRGGLAGLARPWASSYEQY
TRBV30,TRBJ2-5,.,AWSGGGTGTGQETQY
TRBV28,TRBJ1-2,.,ASSGQDYGYT
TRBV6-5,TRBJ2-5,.,ASSRTSGGVETQY
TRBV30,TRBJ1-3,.,AWTGGPGNTIY
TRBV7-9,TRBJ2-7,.,ASSLRRGVYEQY
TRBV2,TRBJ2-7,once,ASSEGLHPYEQY
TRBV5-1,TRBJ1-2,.,ASSSGPGNYGYT
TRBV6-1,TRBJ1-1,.,AIRKGGGAGTEAF
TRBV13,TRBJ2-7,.,ASSLAEKYEQY
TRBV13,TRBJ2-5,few,ASSPTSGETQY
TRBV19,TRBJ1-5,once,ASSIQGGWQPQH
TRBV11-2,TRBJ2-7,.,ASSQPQGLAHEQY
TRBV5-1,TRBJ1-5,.,ASSLAERNQPQH
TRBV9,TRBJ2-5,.,ASSIRVQETQY
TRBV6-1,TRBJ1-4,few,ASSETRLSNEKLF
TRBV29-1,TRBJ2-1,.,SVEGGDEQF
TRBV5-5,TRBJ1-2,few,ASSLERGSGYT
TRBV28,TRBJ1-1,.,ASSSGGWAEAF
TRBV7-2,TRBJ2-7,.,ASSLGQFGTGMAYEQY
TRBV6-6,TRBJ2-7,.,ASSYSDRGHEQY
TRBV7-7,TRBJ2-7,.,ASSSVAVFSYEQY
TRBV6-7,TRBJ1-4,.,ASSYDFRPGGASEKLF
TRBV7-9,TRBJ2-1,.,ASWGRQNEQF